Below, 18 T cell receptor beta chains from the same sample are listed, as sequenced in a study of CD8 T cells in ankylosing spondylitis. TCRdb ran MiXCR on the 5' RACE reads and lists one entry per CDR3 protein. The table includes around 210,000 distinct CDR3 sequences, 8.2% detected once. What was sequenced was blood, either unsorted or a sorted T cell fraction (not recorded which). The receptors originated from a female donor with ankylosing spondylitis or in good health (not recorded which).

This clonotype has ten or more counts. The chain combines TRBV7-2 with TRBJ2-5; 11 bases map to TRBD2. CDR1 is SGHTA, CDR2 FQGNSA, per germline. CDR3 size: 16 residues. The V segment lost 1 base and the J segment 2 bases; nucleotides outside the gene matches: 3. The CDR3 bases are TGTGCCAGCAGCTTAGTGGGACTAGCGGCGCAAGAGACCCAGTACTTC. The encoded protein is CASSLVGLAAQETQYF.

The rearrangement uses TRBV7-2 and TRBJ2-1; TRBD2 agrees at 11 bases. The CDR3 is 18 amino acids. V lost 0 bases and J lost 9; bases outside the gene matches: 13. CDR1 and CDR2 (germline): SGHTA, FQGNSA. This chain's CDR3 is CASSLARLAGSKDTEQFF. The CDR3 nucleotides read TGTGCCAGCAGCTTAGCGCGACTAGCGGGAAGCAAGGACACTGAGCAGTTCTTC.

The CDR3 DNA reads TGTGCCAGTCGTCGGGGGCTGGATCAGCCCCAGCATTTT. This gives the protein CASRRGLDQPQHF. This sequence joins TRBV19 and TRBJ1-5; D might be TRBD1 (6 bases). The CDR3 extends over 13 amino acids. Germline-derived CDR1 and CDR2 are LNHDA and SQIVND (reference sequence). V lost 8 bases to trimming and J lost 5 bases, with 13 bases between them.

In this sample, this clonotype turned up many times. The chain has TRBV11-2 and TRBJ2-1, with 7 bases lining up with TRBD2. Trimming at V came to 2 bases and at J to 7 bases, leaving 8 bases not matched to a gene. CDR1 is SGHAT, CDR2 FQNNGV, per germline. This CDR3 contains 15 residues. The CDR3 DNA reads TGTGCCAGCAGCTTAAGCGGGGCGAGGGGAAATGAGCAGTTCTTC. Its protein product is CASSLSGARGNEQFF.

This clonotype was detected many times. This may come from a read error, since a much larger clone is one base off. The rearrangement uses TRBV7-9 and TRBJ2-1; no clear D gene. CDR1 and CDR2 (germline): SEHNR, FQNEAQ (reference sequence). Trimming removed 4 bases from V and 1 base from J, with 5 bases in between. The CDR3 totals 13 residues. The chain's CDR3 is CASSSKSYNEQFF. Written as DNA, the CDR3 is TGTGCCAGCAGCTCCAAGTCCTACAATGAGCAGTTCTTC.

This clonotype has ten or more counts. The chain employs TRBV6-5 and TRBJ1-1; no definite D call. Germline V lookup: CDR1 MNHEY, CDR2 SVGAGI. The CDR3 totals 15 residues. V was trimmed by 2 bases and J by 3 bases, leaving 13 bases between them. CDR3 in amino acids: CASSYATVSHTEAFF. CDR3 bases: TGTGCCAGCAGTTACGCTACTGTATCGCACACTGAAGCTTTCTTT.

This clonotype was seen repeatedly, ten times or more. This chain connects TRBV9 to TRBJ2-1, with 8 bases identical to TRBD2. The CDR3 has 21 amino acids. With 4 bases clipped from V and 0 bases from J, the junction kept 21 bases outside the gene matches. Germline V lookup: CDR1 SGDLS, CDR2 YYNGEE. The CDR3: CASSIQGLTRTSLSSYNEQFF. The DNA for the CDR3 is TGTGCCAGCAGCATCCAGGGTTTGACCCGGACTAGCCTTAGCTCCTACAATGAGCAGTTCTTC. Combining the CDR3 with reference TRBV9 and TRBJ2-1 gives the whole variable domain DSGVTQTPKHLITATGQRVTLRCSPRSGDLSVYWYQQSLDQGLQFLIQYYNGEERAKGNILERFSAQQFPDLHSELNLSSLELGDSALYFCASSIQGLTRTSLSSYNEQFFGPGTRLTVL.

This clonotype appeared many times. This chain uses TRBV9 with TRBJ2-2; 9 bases map to TRBD1. The junction had 4 bases not matched to a gene; V was cut back by 3 bases and J by 1 base. CDR3 length: 16 amino acids. Germline V gene data show CDR1 as SGDLS and CDR2 as YYNGEE. CDR3 bases: TGTGCCAGCAGCGGGGGACAGGGTTGGAACACCGGGGAGCTGTTTTTT. Amino acid sequence: CASSGGQGWNTGELFF.

This clonotype was observed many times. The chain recombines TRBV18 with TRBJ2-1; D unclear. Per germline, CDR1 KGHSH and CDR2 LQKENI. V lost 2 bases and J 5 bases, leaving 10 bases between the germline ends. The CDR3 has 14 residues. The chain's CDR3 is CASSPVTNDNEQFF. The CDR3 DNA sequence: TGTGCCAGCTCACCAGTGACCAACGACAATGAGCAGTTCTTC.

This clonotype occurred many times. The V call is TRBV3-1, the J call TRBJ1-1, with D possibly TRBD1 on 6 matching bases. Trimming left V 2 bases short and J 4 bases short, with 14 bases between. There are 15 residues in the CDR3. CDR1 LGHDT and CDR2 YNNKEL come from the germline V gene (reference sequence). The chain's CDR3 is CASSQSIRGPTEAFF. The CDR3 coding sequence is TGTGCCAGCAGCCAATCAATCAGGGGACCCACTGAAGCTTTCTTT.

In its sample, this clonotype was seen many times. V usage is TRBV29-1 and J usage is TRBJ2-3, with a weak D call TRBD2 (5 bases). With 0 bases removed from V and 3 bases from J, the gap between germline ends came to 22 bases. CDR1 is SQVTM, CDR2 ANQGSEA, per germline. This CDR3 is 18 amino acids long. This CDR3 is CSVEDLRRLDLLTDTQYF. CDR3 in DNA: TGCAGCGTTGAAGACCTCCGGCGATTGGACTTACTAACAGATACGCAGTATTTT.

In its sample, this clonotype was seen many times. The V gene is TRBV21-1, the J gene TRBJ2-7; the D call of TRBD1 is as the table states it, not checked on the DNA. TRBV21-1 is a known pseudogene. This CDR3 is built from 16 residues. The CDR3 DNA sequence: TGTGCCAGCAGCAAAGCTGGGGGGGGCAACTCCTACGAGCAGTACTTC. It codes for CASSKAGGGNSYEQYF.

The table lists this clonotype with a few counts. The genes are TRBV4-2 and TRBJ1-1; D is unresolved. This CDR3 is built from 14 residues. Germline CDR1 and CDR2: LGHNA and YNFKEQ. V shed 4 bases and J shed 5 bases, with 14 bases lying between them. CDR3 sequence: CASSPSPSGTEAFF. The CDR3 region has the DNA TGTGCCAGCAGCCCCTCCCCGAGCGGGACTGAAGCTTTCTTT.

This clonotype was recorded at least ten times. The chain carries TRBV12-3 or TRBV12-4 and TRBJ2-1; D remains ambiguous. The CDR3 extends over 13 amino acids. The V end lost 4 bases, the J end lost 12 bases, and 16 bases lay between the germline ends. CDR3: CASSSPGTAGQFF. As DNA, the CDR3 is TGTGCCAGCAGTTCCCCCGGAACCGCTGGGCAGTTCTTC.

This clonotype was recorded many times. CDR3 loop: CASSLPGQGETQYF. Written as DNA, the CDR3 is TGCGCCAGCAGCTTGCCGGGACAGGGAGAGACCCAGTACTTC. The chain has TRBV5-1 and TRBJ2-5; 9 bases agree with TRBD1. The CDR3 extends over 14 amino acids. In germline, CDR1 is SGHRS, CDR2 YFSETQ. The J segment lost 4 bases and the V segment lost 1 base, leaving 2 bases of the junction unmatched.

This clonotype was recorded a few times. The V gene is TRBV20-1, the J gene TRBJ2-5; TRBD1 matches at 8 bases. V lost 5 bases, J lost 4 bases, and 6 bases stayed unmatched. CDR1 and CDR2 from the germline V gene are DFQATT and SNEGSKA (reference sequence). The CDR3 sequence is 13 residues long. The CDR3 region is CSARRGLGETQYF. The CDR3 DNA reads TGCAGTGCTCGCAGGGGGCTGGGAGAGACCCAGTACTTC.

CDR3 bases: TGTGCCAGCAGCTTCAGGACTAGCGGGAGCTCCTACGAGCAGTACTTC. As protein: CASSFRTSGSSYEQYF. This rearrangement joins TRBV11-2 to TRBJ2-7; 13 bases match TRBD2. CDR3 size: 16 residues. V lost 3 bases, J lost 0 bases, and 2 bases stayed unmatched. Germline loops: CDR1 SGHAT, CDR2 FQNNGV.

This clonotype was seen repeatedly, ten times or more. V is TRBV5-6 and J is TRBJ2-5; TRBD1 might be the D (5 bases). V was clipped by 0 bases and J by 5 bases, with 11 bases between them. Germline V gene data show CDR1 as SGHDT and CDR2 as YYEEEE. This CDR3 has 14 amino acids. In DNA form, the CDR3 reads TGTGCCAGCAGCTTGGAGGTGGGGCACGAGACCCAGTACTTC. Protein sequence: CASSLEVGHETQYF.